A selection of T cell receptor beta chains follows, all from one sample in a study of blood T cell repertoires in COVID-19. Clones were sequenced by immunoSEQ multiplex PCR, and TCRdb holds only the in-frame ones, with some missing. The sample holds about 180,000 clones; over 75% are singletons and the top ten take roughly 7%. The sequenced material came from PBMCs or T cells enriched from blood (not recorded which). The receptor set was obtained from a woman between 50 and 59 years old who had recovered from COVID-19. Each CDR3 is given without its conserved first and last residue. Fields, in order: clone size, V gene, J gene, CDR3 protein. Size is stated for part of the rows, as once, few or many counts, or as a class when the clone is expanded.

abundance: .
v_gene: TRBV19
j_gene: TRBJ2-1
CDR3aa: ATREGYNEQF

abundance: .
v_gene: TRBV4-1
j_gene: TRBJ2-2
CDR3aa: ASSQEGTSGTGELF

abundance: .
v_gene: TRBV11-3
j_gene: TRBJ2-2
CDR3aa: ASSPGGLAGGGELF

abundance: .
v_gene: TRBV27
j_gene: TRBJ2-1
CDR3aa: ATEGGGTVQF

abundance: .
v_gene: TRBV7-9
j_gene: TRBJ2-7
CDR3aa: ASKSVASGTTYEQY

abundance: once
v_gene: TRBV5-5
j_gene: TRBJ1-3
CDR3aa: ASSLVGSSGNTIY

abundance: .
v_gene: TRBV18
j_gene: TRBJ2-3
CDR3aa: ASSPSDFTDTQY

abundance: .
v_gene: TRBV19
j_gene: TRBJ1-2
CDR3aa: ASSTSHPRQGGYGYT

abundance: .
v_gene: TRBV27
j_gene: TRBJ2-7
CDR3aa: ASSLTSGRSYEQY

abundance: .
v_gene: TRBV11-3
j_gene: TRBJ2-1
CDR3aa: ASSLDIDRVNEQF

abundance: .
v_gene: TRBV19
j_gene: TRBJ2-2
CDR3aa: ASSTRGSGELF

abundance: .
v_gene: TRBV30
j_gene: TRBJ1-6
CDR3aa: AWSPRAGTSYNSPLH

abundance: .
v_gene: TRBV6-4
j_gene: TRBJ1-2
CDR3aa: ASSGEGRGGYT

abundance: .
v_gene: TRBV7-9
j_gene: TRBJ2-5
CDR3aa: ASFRAGSGETQY

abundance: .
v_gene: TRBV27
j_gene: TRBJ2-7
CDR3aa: ASSLYGSSYEQY

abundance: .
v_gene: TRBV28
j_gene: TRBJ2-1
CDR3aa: GSVGSGRALRLF

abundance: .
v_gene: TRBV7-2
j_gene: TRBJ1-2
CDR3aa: ASSLDKDYGYT

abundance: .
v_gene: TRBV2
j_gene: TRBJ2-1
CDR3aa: ASSETGTWDEQF

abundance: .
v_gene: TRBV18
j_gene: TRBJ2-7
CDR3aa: ASSSGTGNTYEQY

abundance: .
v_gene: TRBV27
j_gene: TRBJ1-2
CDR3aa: ASSLGGWGTQSTMFGYT

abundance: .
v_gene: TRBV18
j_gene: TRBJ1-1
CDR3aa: ASSPRTGTVNTEAF

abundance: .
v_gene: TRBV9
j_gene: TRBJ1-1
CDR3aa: ASSNHRELSTEAF

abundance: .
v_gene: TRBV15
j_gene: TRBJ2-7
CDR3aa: ATSRGRETFYEQY

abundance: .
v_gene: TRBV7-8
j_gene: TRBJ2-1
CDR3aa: ASAGNPLYNEQF

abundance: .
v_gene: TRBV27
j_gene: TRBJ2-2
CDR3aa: ASIGRESTGELF

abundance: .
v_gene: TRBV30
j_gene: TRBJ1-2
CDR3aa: AWNARDRGVYGYT

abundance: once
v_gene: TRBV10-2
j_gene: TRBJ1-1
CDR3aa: ASSVGVEWGPFLKTEAF

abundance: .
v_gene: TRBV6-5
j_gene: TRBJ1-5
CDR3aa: ASTQVRGEPQH

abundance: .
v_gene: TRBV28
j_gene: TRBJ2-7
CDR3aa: ASSLYAGPGGHEQY

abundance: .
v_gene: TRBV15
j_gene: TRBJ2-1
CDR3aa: ATSRSSASGYYNEQF

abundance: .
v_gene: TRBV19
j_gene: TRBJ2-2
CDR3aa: ASSIQPGLLNTGELF

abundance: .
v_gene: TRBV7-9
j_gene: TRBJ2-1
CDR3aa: AFGQGLNEQF

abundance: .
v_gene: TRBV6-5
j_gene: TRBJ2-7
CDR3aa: ASRRDREVSYEQY

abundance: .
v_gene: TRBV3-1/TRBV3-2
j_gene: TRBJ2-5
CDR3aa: ASSPLAAGGGTQY

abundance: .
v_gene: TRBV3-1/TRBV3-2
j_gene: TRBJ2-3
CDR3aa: ASSQDGAGPDTQY

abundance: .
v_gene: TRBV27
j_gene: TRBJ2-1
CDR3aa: ASSFLADYSYNEQF

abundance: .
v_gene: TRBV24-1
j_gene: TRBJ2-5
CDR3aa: ATSDIAGGWETQY

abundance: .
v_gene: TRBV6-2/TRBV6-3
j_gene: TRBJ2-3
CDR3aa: ASSSPRQGTTGDTQY

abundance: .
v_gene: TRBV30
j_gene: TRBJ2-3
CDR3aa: AWSATTGSRDTQY

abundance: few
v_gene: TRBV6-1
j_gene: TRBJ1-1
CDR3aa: ASSEAQGAGTEAF